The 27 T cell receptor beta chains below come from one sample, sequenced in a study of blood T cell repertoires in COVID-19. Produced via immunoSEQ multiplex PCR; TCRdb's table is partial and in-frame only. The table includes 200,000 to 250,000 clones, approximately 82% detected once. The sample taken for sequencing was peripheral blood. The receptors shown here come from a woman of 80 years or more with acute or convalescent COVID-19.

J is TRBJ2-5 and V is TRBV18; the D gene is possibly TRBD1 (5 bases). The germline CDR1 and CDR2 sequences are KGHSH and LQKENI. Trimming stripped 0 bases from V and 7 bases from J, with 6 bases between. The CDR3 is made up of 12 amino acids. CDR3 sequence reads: CASSPPDRTQYF. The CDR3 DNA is TGTGCCAGCTCACCACCTGACAGGACCCAGTACTTC.

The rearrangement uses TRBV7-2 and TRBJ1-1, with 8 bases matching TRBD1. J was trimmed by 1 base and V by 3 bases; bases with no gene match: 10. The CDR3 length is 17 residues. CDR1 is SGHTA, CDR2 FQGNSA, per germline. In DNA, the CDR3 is TGTGCCAGCAGCTTCACTCAGGGGCAGGGGGCGAACACTGAAGCTTTCTTT. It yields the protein CASSFTQGQGANTEAFF.

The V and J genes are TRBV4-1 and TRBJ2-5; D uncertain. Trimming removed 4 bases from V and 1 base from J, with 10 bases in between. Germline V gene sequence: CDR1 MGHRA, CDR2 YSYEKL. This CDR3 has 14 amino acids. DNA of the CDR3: TGCGCCAGCAGCCTTCCACAAACCCAAGAGACCCAGTACTTC. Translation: CASSLPQTQETQYF.

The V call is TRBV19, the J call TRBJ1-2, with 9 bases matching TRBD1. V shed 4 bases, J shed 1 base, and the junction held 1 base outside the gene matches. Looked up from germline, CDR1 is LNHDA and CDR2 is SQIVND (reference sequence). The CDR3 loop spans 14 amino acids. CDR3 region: CASSRGQGNYGYTF. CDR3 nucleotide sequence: TGTGCCAGTAGTAGGGGACAGGGTAACTATGGCTACACCTTC.

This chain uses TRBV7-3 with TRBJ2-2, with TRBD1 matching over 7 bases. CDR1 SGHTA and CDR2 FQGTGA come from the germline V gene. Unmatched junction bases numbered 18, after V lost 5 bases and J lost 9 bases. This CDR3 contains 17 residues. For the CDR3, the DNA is TGTGCCAGCAGCCCGAAGGGGGCGGGTACTAGGGATCGGGAGCTGTTTTTT. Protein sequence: CASSPKGAGTRDRELFF.

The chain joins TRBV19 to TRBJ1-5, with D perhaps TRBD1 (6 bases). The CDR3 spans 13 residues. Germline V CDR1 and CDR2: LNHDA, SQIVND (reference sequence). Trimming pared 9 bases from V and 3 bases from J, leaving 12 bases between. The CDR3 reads CASLQGYNQPQHF. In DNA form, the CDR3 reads TGTGCCAGCCTACAGGGATACAATCAGCCCCAGCATTTT. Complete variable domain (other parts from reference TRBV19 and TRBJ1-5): DGGITQSPKYLFRKEGQNVTLSCEQNLNHDAMYWYRQDPGQGLRLIYYSQIVNDFQKGDIAEGYSVSREKKESFPLTVTSAQKNPTAFYLCASLQGYNQPQHFGDGTRLSIL.

CDR3 sequence reads: CASSFGGIAKNIQYF. CDR3 in DNA: TGTGCCAGCAGTTTTGGAGGGATAGCCAAAAACATTCAGTACTTC. J is TRBJ2-4 and V is TRBV27, with a tentative D call TRBD2 (6 bases). In germline, CDR1 is MNHEY, CDR2 SMNVEV (reference sequence). The CDR3 runs to 15 residues. Trimming removed 3 bases from V and 0 bases from J, with 9 bases in between.

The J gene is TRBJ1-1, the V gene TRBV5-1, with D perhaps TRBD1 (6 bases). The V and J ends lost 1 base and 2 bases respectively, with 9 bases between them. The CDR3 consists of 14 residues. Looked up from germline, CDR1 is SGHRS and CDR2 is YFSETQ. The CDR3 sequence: CASSLYGTNTEAFF. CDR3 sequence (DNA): TGCGCCAGCAGCTTGTATGGGACAAACACTGAAGCTTTCTTT.

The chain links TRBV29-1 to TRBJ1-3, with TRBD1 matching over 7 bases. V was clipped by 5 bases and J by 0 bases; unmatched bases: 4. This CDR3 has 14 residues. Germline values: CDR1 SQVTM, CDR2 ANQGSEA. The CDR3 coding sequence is TGCAGCGTTCTGACAGGGACCTCTGGAAACACCATATATTTT. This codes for CSVLTGTSGNTIYF.

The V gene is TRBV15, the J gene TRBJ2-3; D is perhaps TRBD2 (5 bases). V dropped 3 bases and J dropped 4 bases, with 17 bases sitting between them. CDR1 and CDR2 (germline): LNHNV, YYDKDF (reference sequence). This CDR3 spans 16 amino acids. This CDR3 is CATSRRLARRSDTQYF. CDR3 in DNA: TGTGCCACCAGCAGGCGTCTAGCTCGGAGGTCAGATACGCAGTATTTT.

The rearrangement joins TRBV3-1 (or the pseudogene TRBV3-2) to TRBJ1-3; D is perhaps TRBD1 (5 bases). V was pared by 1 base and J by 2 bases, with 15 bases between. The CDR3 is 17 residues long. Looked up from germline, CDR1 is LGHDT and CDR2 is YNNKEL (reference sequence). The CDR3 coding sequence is TGTGCCAGCAGCCAAGGGCAGGGTCCCTATGCTGGAAACACCATATATTTT. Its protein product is CASSQGQGPYAGNTIYF.

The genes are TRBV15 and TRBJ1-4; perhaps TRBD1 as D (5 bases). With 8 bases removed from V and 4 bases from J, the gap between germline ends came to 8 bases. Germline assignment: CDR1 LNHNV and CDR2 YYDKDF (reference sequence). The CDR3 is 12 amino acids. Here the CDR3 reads CATQTVNEKLFF. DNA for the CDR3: TGTGCCACCCAGACAGTTAATGAAAAACTGTTTTTT.

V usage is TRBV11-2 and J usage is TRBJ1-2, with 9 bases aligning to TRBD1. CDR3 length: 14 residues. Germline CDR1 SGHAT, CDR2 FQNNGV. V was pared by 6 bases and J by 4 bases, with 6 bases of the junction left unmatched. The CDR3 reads CASSQTTGGYGYTF. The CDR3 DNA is TGTGCCAGCAGTCAAACGACAGGGGGCTATGGCTACACCTTC.

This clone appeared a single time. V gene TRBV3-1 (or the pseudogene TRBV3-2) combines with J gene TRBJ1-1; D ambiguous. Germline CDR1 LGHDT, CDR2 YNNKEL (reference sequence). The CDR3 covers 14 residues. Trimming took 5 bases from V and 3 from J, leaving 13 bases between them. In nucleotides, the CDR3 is TGTGCCAGCAGCGAAAGGACTGGGGACACTGAAGCTTTCTTT. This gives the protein CASSERTGDTEAFF.

For the CDR3, the DNA is TGTGCCAGCAGTTTGGGGACAGGGGAGGTAGCTTTCTTT. It is translated as CASSLGTGEVAFF. The chain carries TRBV12-3 or TRBV12-4 and TRBJ1-1; 10 bases are shared with TRBD1. The CDR3 spans 13 residues. The V segment lost 3 bases and the J segment 10 bases; nucleotides outside the gene matches: 5.

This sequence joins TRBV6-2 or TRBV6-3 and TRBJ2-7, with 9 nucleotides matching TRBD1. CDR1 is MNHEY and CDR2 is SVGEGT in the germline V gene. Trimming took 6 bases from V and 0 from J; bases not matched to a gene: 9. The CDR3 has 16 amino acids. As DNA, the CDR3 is TGTGCCAGCAGCCAGACGGGACAGGGAAGCTCCTACGAGCAGTACTTC. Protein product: CASSQTGQGSSYEQYF.

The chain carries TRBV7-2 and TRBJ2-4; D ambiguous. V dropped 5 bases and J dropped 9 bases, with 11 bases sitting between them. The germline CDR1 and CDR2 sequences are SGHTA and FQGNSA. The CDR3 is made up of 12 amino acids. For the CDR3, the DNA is TGTGCCAGCAGCCCGATCGTGGCCATTCAGTACTTC. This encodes CASSPIVAIQYF.

In DNA form, the CDR3 reads TGTGCCAGCAGCTTAGCAGGCAGCGGGGCTCAGTACTTC. This gives the protein CASSLAGSGAQYF. This chain connects TRBV11-2 to TRBJ2-4; 7 nucleotides align to TRBD2. The CDR3 has 13 amino acids. V was clipped by 1 base and J by 12 bases; unmatched bases: 6. Germline V lookup: CDR1 SGHAT, CDR2 FQNNGV. The full variable domain, in which reference TRBV11-2 and TRBJ2-4 provide the parts outside the CDR3, is EAGVAQSPRYKIIEKRQSVAFWCNPISGHATLYWYQQILGQGPKLLIQFQNNGVVDDSQLPKDRFSAERLKGVDSTLKIQPAKLEDSAVYLCASSLAGSGAQYFGAGTRLSVL.

In nucleotides, the CDR3 is TGTGCCAGCAGCTTATCGGAGTCTTCACCCCTCCACTTT. Encoded protein: CASSLSESSPLHF. The V call is TRBV11-2, the J call TRBJ1-6; no clear D. Germline CDR1 reads SGHAT; CDR2 reads FQNNGV. This CDR3 has 13 amino acids. V shed 2 bases and J shed 9 bases, with 8 bases lying between them.

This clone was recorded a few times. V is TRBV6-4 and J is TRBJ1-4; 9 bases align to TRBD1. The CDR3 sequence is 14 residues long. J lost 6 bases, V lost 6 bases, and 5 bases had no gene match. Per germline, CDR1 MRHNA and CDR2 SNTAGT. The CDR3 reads CASSPTGGDEKLFF. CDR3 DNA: TGTGCCAGCAGCCCCACAGGGGGCGATGAAAAACTGTTTTTT.

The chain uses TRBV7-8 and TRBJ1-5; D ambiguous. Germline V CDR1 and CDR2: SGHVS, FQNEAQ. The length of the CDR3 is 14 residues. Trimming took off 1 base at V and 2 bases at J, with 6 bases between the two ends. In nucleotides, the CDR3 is TGTGCCAGCAGCTTAGACAGTGGCAATCAGCCCCAGCATTTT. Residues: CASSLDSGNQPQHF.

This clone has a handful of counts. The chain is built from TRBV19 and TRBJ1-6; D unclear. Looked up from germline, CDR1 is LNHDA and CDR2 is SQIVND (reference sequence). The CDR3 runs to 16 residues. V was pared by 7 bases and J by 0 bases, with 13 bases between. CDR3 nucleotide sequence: TGTGCCAGTACCATAGGTGGGAGCTCCTATAATTCACCCCTCCACTTT. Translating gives CASTIGGSSYNSPLHF.

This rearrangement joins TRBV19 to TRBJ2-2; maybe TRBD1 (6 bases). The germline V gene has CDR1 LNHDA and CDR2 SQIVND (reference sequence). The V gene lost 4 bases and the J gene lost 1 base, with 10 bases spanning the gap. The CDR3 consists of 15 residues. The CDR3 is CASSTQGGNTGELFF. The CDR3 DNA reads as TGTGCCAGTAGTACACAAGGGGGGAACACCGGGGAGCTGTTTTTT.

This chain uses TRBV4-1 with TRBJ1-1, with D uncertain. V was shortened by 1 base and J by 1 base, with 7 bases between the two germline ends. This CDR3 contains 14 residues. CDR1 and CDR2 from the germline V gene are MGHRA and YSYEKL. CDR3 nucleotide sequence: TGCGCCAGCAGCCAAGTGACATCGAACACTGAAGCTTTCTTT. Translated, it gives CASSQVTSNTEAFF.

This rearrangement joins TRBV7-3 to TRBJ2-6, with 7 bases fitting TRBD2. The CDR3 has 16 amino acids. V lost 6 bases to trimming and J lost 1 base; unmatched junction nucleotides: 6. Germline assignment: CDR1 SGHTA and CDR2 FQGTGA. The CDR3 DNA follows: TGTGCCAGCAGACCCACGGGGGGTTCTGGGGCCAACGTCCTGACTTTC. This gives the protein CASRPTGGSGANVLTF.

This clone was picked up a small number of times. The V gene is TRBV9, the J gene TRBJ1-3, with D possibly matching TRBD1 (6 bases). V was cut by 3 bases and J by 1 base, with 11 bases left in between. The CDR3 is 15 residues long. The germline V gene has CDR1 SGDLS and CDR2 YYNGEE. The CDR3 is CASSGGTSSGNTIYF. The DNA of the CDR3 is TGTGCCAGCAGCGGAGGGACATCTTCTGGAAACACCATATATTTT.

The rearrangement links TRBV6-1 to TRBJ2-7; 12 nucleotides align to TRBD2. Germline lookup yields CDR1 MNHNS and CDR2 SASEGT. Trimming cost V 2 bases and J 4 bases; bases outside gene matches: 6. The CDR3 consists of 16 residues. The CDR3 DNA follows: TGTGCCAGCAGTGAAATAACTAGCGGGGGGAGGTACGAGCAGTACTTC. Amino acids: CASSEITSGGRYEQYF.